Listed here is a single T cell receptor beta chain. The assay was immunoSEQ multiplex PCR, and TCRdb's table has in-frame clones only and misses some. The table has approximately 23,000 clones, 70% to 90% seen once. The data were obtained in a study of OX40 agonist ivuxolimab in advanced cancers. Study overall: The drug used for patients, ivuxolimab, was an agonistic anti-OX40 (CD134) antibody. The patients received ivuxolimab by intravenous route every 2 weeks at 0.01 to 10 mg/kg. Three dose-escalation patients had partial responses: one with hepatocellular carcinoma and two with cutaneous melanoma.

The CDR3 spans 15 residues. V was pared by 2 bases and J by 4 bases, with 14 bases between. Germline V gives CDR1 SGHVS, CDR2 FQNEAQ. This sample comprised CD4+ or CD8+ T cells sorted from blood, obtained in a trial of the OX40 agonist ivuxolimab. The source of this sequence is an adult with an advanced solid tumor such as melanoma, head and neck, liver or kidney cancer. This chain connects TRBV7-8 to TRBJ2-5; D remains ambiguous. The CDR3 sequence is CASSLLRLKGETQYF. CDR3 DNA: TGTGCCAGCAGCTTACTCCGACTCAAGGGAGAGACCCAGTACTTC.